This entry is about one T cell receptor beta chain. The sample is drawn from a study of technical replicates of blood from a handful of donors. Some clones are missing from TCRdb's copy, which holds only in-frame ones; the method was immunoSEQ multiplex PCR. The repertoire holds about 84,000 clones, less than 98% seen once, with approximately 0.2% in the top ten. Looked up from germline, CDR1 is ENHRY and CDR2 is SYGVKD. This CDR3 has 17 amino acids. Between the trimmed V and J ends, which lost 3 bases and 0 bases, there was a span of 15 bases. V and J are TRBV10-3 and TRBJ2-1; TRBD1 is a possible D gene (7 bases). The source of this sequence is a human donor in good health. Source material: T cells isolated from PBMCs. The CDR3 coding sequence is TGTGCCATCAGTGAAAGTGCAGGGGGGCCCTCCTACAATGAGCAGTTCTTC. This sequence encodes CAISESAGGPSYNEQFF.